This passage covers 25 T cell receptor beta chains from one sample sequenced in a study of vaccination effects on CD4 cells after COVID-19. Sequencing in the ViraFEST assay came after antigen-specific CD4+ T cells had been expanded with viral peptide pools, which were used to stimulate PBMC. The culture ran for approximately 9 days before CD4+ T cells were isolated. Testing of the vaccine recipients showed negative nucleocapsid antibodies and no prior SARS-CoV-2 infection. Here immunoSEQ multiplex PCR was the method, and the copy in TCRdb shows in-frame clones only, minus some. The sample holds 65,000 to 90,000 clones, 65% to 75% seen once. For these receptors, no antigen is known. Sequences were derived from CD4+ T cells from PBMCs cultured with HCoV-NL63 spike peptides, sampled before COVID-19 vaccination. The receptors shown here come from a human donor who received a COVID-19 vaccine.

This chain connects TRBV2 to TRBJ2-7; the match to TRBD1 covers 9 bases. CDR3 length: 14 residues. CDR1 and CDR2 (germline): SNHLY, FYNNEI. V lost 5 bases and J lost 4; bases outside the gene matches: 6. CDR3 bases: TGTGCCAGCAGTTTCGGGACAGGGCCGTACGAGCAGTACGTC. It encodes CASSFGTGPYEQYV.

This clone has only a few counts. This chain links TRBV6-4 with TRBJ2-5; 8 bases fit TRBD1. J was trimmed by 3 bases and V by 6 bases; bases with no gene match: 9. Germline-derived CDR1 and CDR2 are MRHNA and SNTAGT. The CDR3 spans 15 residues. The CDR3 region is CASSLLQGVEETQYF. The DNA of the CDR3 is TGTGCCAGCAGCCTCCTACAGGGGGTGGAAGAGACCCAGTACTTC.

The V gene is TRBV14, the J gene TRBJ2-2; TRBD1 matches at 10 bases. With 5 bases clipped from V and 4 bases from J, the junction kept 4 bases outside the gene matches. The CDR3 has 15 amino acids. Germline CDR1 SGHDN, CDR2 FVKESK. The CDR3: CASSRGQGGTGELFF. The CDR3 nucleotides read TGTGCCAGCAGCAGAGGACAGGGGGGCACCGGGGAGCTGTTTTTT.

This clone was seen a handful of times. This chain connects TRBV7-2 to TRBJ2-1; TRBD2 matches at 10 bases. The CDR3 length is 16 residues. The V segment lost 1 base and the J segment 4 bases; nucleotides outside the gene matches: 4. Germline V gene sequence: CDR1 SGHTA, CDR2 FQGNSA. This chain's CDR3 is CASSLVPSGGYNEQFF. For the CDR3, the DNA is TGTGCCAGCAGCTTAGTCCCTAGCGGGGGTTACAATGAGCAGTTCTTC.

The chain is built from TRBV18 and TRBJ2-5; D is perhaps TRBD1 (6 bases). Trimming cost V 1 base and J 3 bases, with 12 bases left between them. Germline V lookup: CDR1 KGHSH, CDR2 LQKENI. The CDR3 has 15 amino acids. CDR3 bases: TGTGCCAGCTCACCACAACAGGGAGACGAAGAGACCCAGTACTTC. Amino acid sequence: CASSPQQGDEETQYF.

This clone has just a few counts. V is TRBV6-5 and J is TRBJ2-7, with D possibly being TRBD2 (7 bases). V dropped 0 bases and J dropped 6 bases, with 15 bases sitting between them. The germline V gene encodes CDR1 MNHEY and CDR2 SVGAGI. The CDR3 has 15 amino acids. The CDR3 region is CASSYSIRGASEQYV. Here the CDR3 DNA reads TGTGCCAGCAGTTACTCGATTCGGGGGGCTAGCGAGCAGTACGTC.

The rearrangement links TRBV7-2 to TRBJ2-6; D call uncertain. V was clipped by 1 base and J by 4 bases, with 8 bases between them. The CDR3 totals 15 residues. In germline, CDR1 is SGHTA, CDR2 FQGNSA. The DNA for the CDR3 is TGTGCCAGCAGCTTAGGTGTGTCCGGGGCCAACGTCCTGACTTTC. It yields the protein CASSLGVSGANVLTF.

This chain links TRBV6-4 with TRBJ2-1; D is possibly TRBD1 (6 bases). This CDR3 region has 14 residues. Germline V lookup: CDR1 MRHNA, CDR2 SNTAGT. Trimming removed 5 bases from V and 10 bases from J, with 18 bases in between. The CDR3 is CASSRSGAPREQFF. The CDR3, as DNA: TGTGCCAGCAGTCGGTCAGGGGCCCCTCGGGAGCAGTTCTTC.

The chain recombines TRBV7-9 with TRBJ2-2; TRBD1 is a possible D gene (6 bases). This CDR3 has 16 residues. V was trimmed by 5 bases and J by 2 bases, leaving 15 bases between them. The germline CDR1 and CDR2 sequences are SEHNR and FQNEAQ (reference sequence). The CDR3 DNA is TGTGCCAGCAGCCCTGTTGGGGGCCGAAACACCGGGGAGCTGTTTTTT. Its protein product is CASSPVGGRNTGELFF. Filled out from reference TRBV7-9 and TRBJ2-2, the complete variable domain reads DTGVSQNPRHKITKRGQNVTFRCDPISEHNRLYWYRQTLGQGPEFLTYFQNEAQLEKSRLLSDRFSAERPKGSFSTLEIQRTEQGDSAMYLCASSPVGGRNTGELFFGEGSRLTVL.

The count of this clone is one. This rearrangement joins TRBV5-6 to TRBJ1-4, with D tentatively TRBD1 (5 bases). The germline V gene has CDR1 SGHDT and CDR2 YYEEEE. V lost 4 bases to trimming and J lost 7 bases, with 8 bases between them. The CDR3 contains 12 residues. CDR3 nucleotide sequence: TGTGCCAGCAGCGCGGACACTGAAAAACTGTTTTTT. Residues: CASSADTEKLFF.

The chain joins TRBV5-1 to TRBJ2-5; 7 bases align to TRBD2. After removal of 0 bases from V and 2 bases from J, the junction contained 4 bases not matched to a gene. This CDR3 region has 15 residues. Germline V gene data show CDR1 as SGHRS and CDR2 as YFSETQ. In nucleotides, the CDR3 is TGCGCCAGCAGCTTGGTCCCCGGGGGGCAAGAGACCCAGTACTTC. It translates to CASSLVPGGQETQYF. The full variable domain, rest sourced from reference TRBV5-1 and TRBJ2-5, is KAGVTQTPRYLIKTRGQQVTLSCSPISGHRSVSWYQQTPGQGLQFLFEYFSETQRNKGNFPGRFSGRQFSNSRSEMNVSTLELGDSALYLCASSLVPGGQETQYFGPGTRLLVL.

This clone was picked up one time. The V and J genes are TRBV19 and TRBJ2-5, with D possibly TRBD2 on 7 matching bases. Trimming cost V 1 base and J 5 bases, with 17 bases left between them. The CDR3 covers 16 residues. Germline CDR1 LNHDA, CDR2 SQIVND (reference sequence). The CDR3 reads CASSIGLQGGLETQYF. CDR3 bases: TGTGCCAGTAGTATAGGGCTACAGGGAGGGTTGGAGACCCAGTACTTC.

V usage is TRBV11-2 and J usage is TRBJ1-5; 10 bases fit TRBD1. J lost 3 bases, V lost 1 base, and 6 bases had no gene match. The CDR3 sequence is 17 residues long. The V gene's germline CDR1 is SGHAT and CDR2 FQNNGV. CDR3 nucleotides: TGTGCCAGCAGCTTAGGGGGACAGGGGAGGAACAATCAGCCCCAGCATTTT. This gives the protein CASSLGGQGRNNQPQHF. The full variable domain, rest sourced from reference TRBV11-2 and TRBJ1-5, is EAGVAQSPRYKIIEKRQSVAFWCNPISGHATLYWYQQILGQGPKLLIQFQNNGVVDDSQLPKDRFSAERLKGVDSTLKIQPAKLEDSAVYLCASSLGGQGRNNQPQHFGDGTRLSIL.

This clone was seen only once. The V gene is TRBV13, the J gene TRBJ2-3; 10 bases are a match to TRBD2. Germline loops: CDR1 PRHDT, CDR2 FYEKMQ (reference sequence). V gave up 5 bases and J gave up 6 bases; unmatched junction bases: 14. The CDR3 spans 17 residues. The CDR3 protein is CASSKNYLGLAADTQYF. CDR3 nucleotide sequence: TGTGCCAGCAGCAAGAACTACCTCGGACTAGCGGCGGATACGCAGTATTTT.

This clone has a single count. This rearrangement joins TRBV7-8 to TRBJ2-1; maybe TRBD2 (6 bases). The length of the CDR3 is 17 residues. Deletions cut 3 bases from V and 0 bases from J, with 15 bases between. Germline-derived CDR1 and CDR2 are SGHVS and FQNEAQ. Written as DNA, the CDR3 is TGTGCCAGCAGCTTTGTAGGGGCCGGGGGCTCCTACAATGAGCAGTTCTTC. Protein: CASSFVGAGGSYNEQFF.

This clone was seen just once. V usage is TRBV24-1 and J usage is TRBJ1-2; 7 bases agree with TRBD1. The CDR3 sequence is 15 residues long. J was trimmed by 7 bases and V by 4 bases; bases with no gene match: 11. The germline V gene encodes CDR1 KGHDR and CDR2 SFDVKD. The CDR3 loop reads CATSESTGVSGGYTF. Here the CDR3 DNA reads TGTGCCACCAGTGAATCTACAGGGGTCTCCGGTGGCTACACCTTC.

J is TRBJ2-6 and V is TRBV6-5; the D gene could be TRBD1 or TRBD2 (5 bases each). CDR3 length: 14 residues. Germline values: CDR1 MNHEY, CDR2 SVGAGI. Trimming removed 7 bases from V and 4 bases from J, with 11 bases in between. The CDR3 region is CASMVGTGANVLTF. The CDR3 DNA sequence: TGTGCCAGCATGGTCGGGACCGGGGCCAACGTCCTGACTTTC.

The V call is TRBV29-1, the J call TRBJ1-2; D unresolved. In germline, CDR1 is SQVTM, CDR2 ANQGSEA. The CDR3 length is 10 residues. The V end lost 7 bases, the J end lost 6 bases, and 9 bases lay between the germline ends. CDR3 residues: CSAGENGYTF. The CDR3 nucleotides read TGCAGCGCGGGCGAGAATGGCTACACCTTC.

The chain has TRBV27 and TRBJ1-5; 8 bases align to TRBD1. J was trimmed by 7 bases and V by 8 bases; bases with no gene match: 10. The CDR3 runs 14 residues. The germline CDR1 and CDR2 sequences are MNHEY and SMNVEV (reference sequence). The CDR3 is CASPRGPRRQPQHF. CDR3 bases: TGTGCCAGCCCCAGGGGGCCGCGGAGGCAGCCCCAGCATTTT.

This clone was counted a single time. The chain recombines TRBV6-6 with TRBJ2-7, with D unclear. Germline V gene lookup returns CDR1 MNHNY and CDR2 SVGAGI (reference sequence). The CDR3 contains 14 residues. The V end was cut by 2 bases, the J end by 3 bases, with 11 bases between. The CDR3 protein is CASSYSEKFYEQYV. The CDR3 DNA reads as TGTGCCAGCAGTTACAGCGAAAAATTCTACGAGCAGTACGTC.

The chain recombines TRBV5-1 with TRBJ1-1, with D unresolved. This CDR3 is 13 amino acids long. With 4 bases removed from V and 0 bases from J, the gap between germline ends came to 7 bases. Germline-derived CDR1 and CDR2 are SGHRS and YFSETQ. As DNA, the CDR3 is TGCGCCAGCAGCGCGAGCCTGAACACTGAAGCTTTCTTT. Amino acid sequence: CASSASLNTEAFF.

The rearrangement links TRBV7-2 to TRBJ2-3, with D possibly matching TRBD1 (5 bases). The V gene's germline CDR1 is SGHTA and CDR2 FQGNSA. The CDR3 contains 14 residues. V was trimmed by 3 bases and J by 6 bases, leaving 13 bases between them. DNA of the CDR3: TGTGCCAGCAGCTTGCTGGGGCTTTCGGATACGCAGTATTTT. It codes for CASSLLGLSDTQYF.

The CDR3 is CASSVFSLAQVQYF. The CDR3 bases are TGTGCCAGCAGCGTATTTAGCCTAGCTCAGGTCCAGTACTTC. J is TRBJ2-5 and V is TRBV9; D is possibly TRBD2 (5 bases). The V gene lost 1 base and the J gene lost 10 bases, with 17 bases spanning the gap. The CDR3 consists of 14 residues. Germline assignment: CDR1 SGDLS and CDR2 YYNGEE.

The rearrangement uses TRBV5-1 and TRBJ2-3; TRBD1 is a possible D gene (5 bases). CDR3 length: 15 amino acids. Germline V gene lookup returns CDR1 SGHRS and CDR2 YFSETQ. Trimming removed 4 bases from V and 3 bases from J, with 15 bases in between. CDR3 loop: CASSPQGADTDTQYF. As DNA, the CDR3 is TGCGCCAGCAGCCCCCAAGGGGCGGATACAGATACGCAGTATTTT.

This clone appeared a single time. The chain combines TRBV6-1 with TRBJ2-7; perhaps TRBD1 as D (5 bases). The germline V gene encodes CDR1 MNHNS and CDR2 SASEGT. V shed 2 bases and J shed 5 bases, with 7 bases lying between them. This CDR3 has 12 residues. CDR3 region: CASSERGDEQYV. CDR3 coding DNA: TGTGCCAGCAGTGAAAGGGGTGACGAGCAGTACGTC.